The 10 T cell receptor beta chains reported below all come from one sample, sequenced in a study of T cell responses to AZD1222 COVID-19 vaccine. The data were produced by immunoSEQ multiplex PCR, yet TCRdb's version contains in-frame clones alone and is incomplete. There are tens of thousands of clones in the sample; more than 70% occur only once, and about 2.2% lies in the top ten. The source was peripheral blood, collected on day 0 of AZD1222 vaccination. The origin of the receptors is an adult in good health.

The rearrangement uses TRBV6-5 and TRBJ1-3; no clear D. V lost 5 bases, J lost 4 bases, and 12 bases lay in between. The CDR3 is made up of 14 amino acids. Germline loops: CDR1 MNHEY, CDR2 SVGAGI. CDR3 sequence: CASSTTGRGNTIYF. In nucleotides, the CDR3 is TGTGCCAGCAGTACCACGGGCCGGGGAAACACCATATATTTT.

Only one count was recorded for this clone. CDR3 coding DNA: TGTGCCAGCAGCCACAGGGTAGACACTGAAGCTTTCTTT. This sequence encodes CASSHRVDTEAFF. The chain links TRBV7-8 to TRBJ1-1; possibly TRBD1 for D (6 bases). This CDR3 is built from 13 residues. Germline V CDR1 and CDR2: SGHVS, FQNEAQ. Trimming shortened V by 5 bases and J by 3 bases, and 10 bases separated the two germline ends. Full variable domain (remainder filled in from reference TRBV7-8 and TRBJ1-1): GAGVSQSPRYKVAKRGQDVALRCDPISGHVSLFWYQQALGQGPEFLTYFQNEAQLDKSGLPSDRFFAERPEGSVSTLKIQRTQQEDSAVYLCASSHRVDTEAFFGQGTRLTVV.

The rearrangement joins TRBV5-1 to TRBJ2-1; 9 nucleotides agree with TRBD2. This CDR3 spans 14 amino acids. The V gene's germline CDR1 is SGHRS and CDR2 YFSETQ. The J segment lost 7 bases and the V segment lost 0 bases, leaving 2 bases of the junction unmatched. CDR3 amino acids: CASSLASGKNEQFF. CDR3 DNA sequence: TGCGCCAGCAGCTTGGCTAGCGGGAAAAATGAGCAGTTCTTC.

The chain couples TRBV5-1 to TRBJ2-5; weak D call: TRBD1 (5 bases). Germline V gene sequence: CDR1 SGHRS, CDR2 YFSETQ. This CDR3 is built from 14 residues. V lost 4 bases to trimming and J lost 1 base, with 11 bases between them. DNA for the CDR3: TGCGCCAGCAGCCCCGGACACCTCCAAGAGACCCAGTACTTC. It codes for CASSPGHLQETQYF.

The rearrangement joins TRBV4-2 to TRBJ2-3; TRBD2 matches 9 bases. Germline loops: CDR1 LGHNA, CDR2 YNFKEQ. Unmatched junction bases numbered 11, after V lost 1 base and J lost 0 bases. The CDR3 length is 19 residues. The CDR3 here is CASSQAGGGAEYSTDTQYF. For the CDR3, the DNA is TGTGCCAGCAGCCAAGCGGGCGGGGGGGCCGAATATAGCACAGATACGCAGTATTTT.

CDR3 DNA sequence: TGTGCCAGCAGTTGGACAGGGCAGAACACCGGGGAGCTGTTTTTT. Translated, it gives CASSWTGQNTGELFF. The chain combines TRBV6-6 with TRBJ2-2; 8 nucleotides align to TRBD1. Unmatched junction bases numbered 2, after V lost 4 bases and J lost 1 base. The CDR3 loop spans 15 amino acids. CDR1 and CDR2 (germline): MNHNY, SVGAGI (reference sequence).

This chain joins TRBV23-1 and TRBJ1-2; 9 bases are a match to TRBD1. TRBV23-1 is an ORF for which the function is uncertain. The CDR3 runs to 16 residues. J gave up 4 bases and V 0 bases, and 6 bases lay outside the gene matches. The CDR3 sequence is CASSQSGQGGRYGYTF. The CDR3 region has the DNA TGCGCCAGCAGTCAATCGGGACAGGGAGGACGCTATGGCTACACCTTC.

This chain links TRBV5-1 with TRBJ2-5, with TRBD2 matching 10 bases. The V gene end was trimmed by 2 bases and the J gene end by 2 bases; junction bases not matched to a gene: 3. CDR1 SGHRS and CDR2 YFSETQ come from the germline V gene. The CDR3 has 15 residues. The CDR3 loop reads CASSFDSGRQETQYF. CDR3 in DNA: TGCGCCAGCAGCTTTGATAGCGGGAGGCAAGAGACCCAGTACTTC.

The table lists this clone with a few counts. Written as DNA, the CDR3 is TGTGCCAGCAGGGCTACAGGGACCCTGAACACCGGGGAGCTGTTTTTT. Translating it yields CASRATGTLNTGELFF. The V and J genes are TRBV7-2 and TRBJ2-2; D might be TRBD1 (6 bases). The CDR3 runs to 16 residues. Trimming left V 6 bases short and J 1 base short, with 15 bases between. CDR1 is SGHTA, CDR2 FQGNSA, per germline.

The genes are TRBV28 and TRBJ1-1; D not resolved. Per germline, CDR1 MDHEN and CDR2 SYDVKM. The CDR3 is 11 residues long. The germline V and J ends were trimmed by 6 bases and 1 base, with 3 bases remaining between them. CDR3 bases: TGTGCCAGCAGCCCGAACACTGAAGCTTTCTTT. This codes for CASSPNTEAFF.